The sequence of this T cell receptor beta chain was determined in a study of blood T cell repertoires in COVID-19. Study in general: The United States, Italy and Spain were the sources of the acute and convalescent COVID-19 samples. Sources were T cells, B-cell-depleted T cells, or PBMCs; the material itself was cDNA or gDNA.

There are a few counts of this clone. Under the authors' procedure: Reference gene primer amplification gave nucleated cell count estimates. Here immunoSEQ multiplex PCR was the method, and the copy in TCRdb shows in-frame clones only, minus some. That table gives V, J and clone size, and the DNA gave D and trimming. The sample gives fewer than 250,000 clones, about 90% of which show up once; around 8.4% is in the top ten. This CDR3 region has 14 residues. The germline V gene encodes CDR1 KGHSH and CDR2 LQKENI. Trimming left V 5 bases short and J 0 bases short, with 8 bases between. Participants were placed into cohorts based on the clinical history they reported.

This clonotype originated in a woman between 18 and 29 years old who had recovered from COVID-19. The specimen was PBMCs or T cells enriched from blood (not recorded which). The chain is built from TRBV18 and TRBJ1-5; D is unresolved. CDR3 sequence reads: CASSNPFSNQPQHF. The CDR3 DNA is TGTGCCAGCTCAAATCCGTTTAGCAATCAGCCCCAGCATTTT.